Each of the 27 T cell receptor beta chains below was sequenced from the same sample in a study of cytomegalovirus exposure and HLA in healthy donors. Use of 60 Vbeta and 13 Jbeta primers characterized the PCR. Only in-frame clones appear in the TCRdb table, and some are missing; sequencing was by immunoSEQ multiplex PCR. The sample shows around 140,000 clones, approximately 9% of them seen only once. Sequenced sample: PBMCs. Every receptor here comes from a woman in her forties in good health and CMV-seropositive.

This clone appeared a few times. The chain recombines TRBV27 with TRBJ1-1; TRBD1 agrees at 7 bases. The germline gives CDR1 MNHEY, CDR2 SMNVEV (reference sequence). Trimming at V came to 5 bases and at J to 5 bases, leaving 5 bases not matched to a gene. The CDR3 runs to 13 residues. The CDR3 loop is CASSDRAETEAFF. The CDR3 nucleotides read TGTGCCAGCAGTGACAGGGCAGAAACTGAAGCTTTCTTT.

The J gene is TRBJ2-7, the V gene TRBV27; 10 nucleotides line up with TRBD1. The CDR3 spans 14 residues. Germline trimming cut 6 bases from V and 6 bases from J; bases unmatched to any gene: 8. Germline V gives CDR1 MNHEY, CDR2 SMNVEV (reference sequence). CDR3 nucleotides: TGTGCCAGCAGCCCCGACAGGGGGCAGTTCGAGCAGTACTTC. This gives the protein CASSPDRGQFEQYF.

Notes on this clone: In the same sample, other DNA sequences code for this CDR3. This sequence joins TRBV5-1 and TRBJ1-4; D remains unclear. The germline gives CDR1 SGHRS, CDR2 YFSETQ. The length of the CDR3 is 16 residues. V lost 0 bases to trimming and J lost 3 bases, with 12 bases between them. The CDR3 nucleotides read TGCGCCAGCAGCTTGGATCCCTCCGGAGCTAATGAAAAACTGTTTTTT. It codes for CASSLDPSGANEKLFF.

The CDR3, as DNA: TGCGCCAGCAGCTTGGCCGGGACTAACTATGGCTACACCTTC. Residues: CASSLAGTNYGYTF. The V and J genes are TRBV5-1 and TRBJ1-2; D is undetermined. There are 14 residues in the CDR3. Germline CDR1 SGHRS, CDR2 YFSETQ. The V end was cut by 0 bases, the J end by 0 bases, with 6 bases between.

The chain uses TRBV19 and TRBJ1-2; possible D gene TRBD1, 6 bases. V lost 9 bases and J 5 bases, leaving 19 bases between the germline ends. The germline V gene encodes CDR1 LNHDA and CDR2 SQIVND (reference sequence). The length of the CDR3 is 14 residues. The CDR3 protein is CASTNSLGQYGYTF. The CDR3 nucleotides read TGTGCCAGCACCAATTCCCTAGGACAGTATGGCTACACCTTC.

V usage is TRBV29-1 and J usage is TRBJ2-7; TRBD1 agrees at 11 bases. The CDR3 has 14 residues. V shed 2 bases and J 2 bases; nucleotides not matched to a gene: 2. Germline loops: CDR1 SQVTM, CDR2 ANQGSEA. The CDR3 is CSVESGQGAYEQYF. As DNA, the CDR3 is TGCAGCGTTGAATCGGGACAGGGGGCCTACGAGCAGTACTTC.

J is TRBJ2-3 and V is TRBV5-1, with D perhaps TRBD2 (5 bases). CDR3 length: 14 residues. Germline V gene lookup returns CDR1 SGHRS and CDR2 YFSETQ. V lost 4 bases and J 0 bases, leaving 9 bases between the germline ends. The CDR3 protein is CASSPRTSTDTQYF. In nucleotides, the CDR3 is TGCGCCAGCAGCCCACGGACTAGCACAGATACGCAGTATTTT.

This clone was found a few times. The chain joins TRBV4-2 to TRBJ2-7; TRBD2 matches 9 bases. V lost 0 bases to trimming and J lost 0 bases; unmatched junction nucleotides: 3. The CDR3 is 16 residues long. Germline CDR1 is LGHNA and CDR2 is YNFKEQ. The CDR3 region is CASSQELAGSSYEQYF. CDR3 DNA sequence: TGTGCCAGCAGCCAAGAGCTAGCGGGGAGCTCCTACGAGCAGTACTTC.

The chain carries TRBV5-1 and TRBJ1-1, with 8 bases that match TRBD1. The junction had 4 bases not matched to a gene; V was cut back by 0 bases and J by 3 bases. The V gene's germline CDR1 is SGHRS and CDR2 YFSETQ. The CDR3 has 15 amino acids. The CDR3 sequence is CASSLVFRGHTEAFF. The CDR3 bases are TGCGCCAGCAGCTTGGTTTTCAGGGGGCACACTGAAGCTTTCTTT. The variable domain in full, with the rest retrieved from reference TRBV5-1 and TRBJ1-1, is KAGVTQTPRYLIKTRGQQVTLSCSPISGHRSVSWYQQTPGQGLQFLFEYFSETQRNKGNFPGRFSGRQFSNSRSEMNVSTLELGDSALYLCASSLVFRGHTEAFFGQGTRLTVV.

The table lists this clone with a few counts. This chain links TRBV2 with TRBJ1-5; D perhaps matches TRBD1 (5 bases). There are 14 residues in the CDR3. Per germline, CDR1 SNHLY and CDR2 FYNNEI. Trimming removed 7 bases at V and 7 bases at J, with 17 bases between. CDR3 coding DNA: TGTGCCAGCAACCGTCCGGGCCAGGGCCAGCCCCAGCATTTT. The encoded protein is CASNRPGQGQPQHF.

In DNA form, the CDR3 reads TGTGCCAGCACCTGGGGGGGGACGGCCTTGGGGACCCAGTACTTC. It encodes CASTWGGTALGTQYF. This rearrangement joins TRBV2 to TRBJ2-5; 7 nucleotides line up with TRBD2. This CDR3 has 15 amino acids. The germline gives CDR1 SNHLY, CDR2 FYNNEI. The V and J ends lost 7 bases and 7 bases, in that order; junction bases with no gene match: 15.

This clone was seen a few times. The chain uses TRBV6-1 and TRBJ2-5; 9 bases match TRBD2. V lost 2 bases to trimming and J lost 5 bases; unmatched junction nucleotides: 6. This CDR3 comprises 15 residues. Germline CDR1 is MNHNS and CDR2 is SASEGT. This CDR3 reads CASSEPRGGWETQYF. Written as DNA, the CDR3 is TGTGCCAGCAGTGAACCGCGGGGGGGCTGGGAGACCCAGTACTTC.

CDR3 in amino acids: CASSPDNEQFF. Here the CDR3 DNA reads TGTGCCAGCAGCCCAGACAATGAGCAGTTCTTC. This rearrangement joins TRBV6-6 to TRBJ2-1; no clear D. The CDR3 contains 11 residues. Trimming took 6 bases from V and 5 from J, leaving 5 bases between them. From germline, CDR1 is MNHNY and CDR2 SVGAGI (reference sequence).

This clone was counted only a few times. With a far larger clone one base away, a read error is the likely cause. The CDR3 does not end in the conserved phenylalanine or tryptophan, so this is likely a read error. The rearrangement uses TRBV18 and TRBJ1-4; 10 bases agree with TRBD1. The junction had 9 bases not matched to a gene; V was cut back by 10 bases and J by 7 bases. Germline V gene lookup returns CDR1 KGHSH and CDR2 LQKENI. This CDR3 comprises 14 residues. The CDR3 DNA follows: TGTGCCACATACCTGGGACAGGGGCGTGAAAAACTGTTTGTT. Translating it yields CATYLGQGREKLFV.

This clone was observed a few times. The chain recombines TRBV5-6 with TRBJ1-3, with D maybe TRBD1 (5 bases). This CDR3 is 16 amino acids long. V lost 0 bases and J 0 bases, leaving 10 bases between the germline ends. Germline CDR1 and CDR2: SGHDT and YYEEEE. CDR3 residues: CASSLVGQVSGNTIYF. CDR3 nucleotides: TGTGCCAGCAGCTTGGTGGGGCAGGTCTCTGGAAACACCATATATTTT.

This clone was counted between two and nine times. DNA of the CDR3: TGTGCCAGTAGTATCGAGTCTTCTAACTATGGCTACACCTTC. This codes for CASSIESSNYGYTF. The J gene is TRBJ1-2, the V gene TRBV19; D unresolved. Germline V lookup: CDR1 LNHDA, CDR2 SQIVND (reference sequence). The CDR3 sequence is 14 residues long. Trimming stripped 3 bases from V and 0 bases from J, with 8 bases between.

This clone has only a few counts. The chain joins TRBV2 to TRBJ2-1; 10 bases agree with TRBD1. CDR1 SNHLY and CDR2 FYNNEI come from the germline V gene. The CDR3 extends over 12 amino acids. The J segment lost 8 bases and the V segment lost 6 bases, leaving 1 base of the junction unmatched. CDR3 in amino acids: CASRDRGDEQFF. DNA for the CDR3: TGTGCCAGCAGGGACAGGGGGGATGAGCAGTTCTTC.

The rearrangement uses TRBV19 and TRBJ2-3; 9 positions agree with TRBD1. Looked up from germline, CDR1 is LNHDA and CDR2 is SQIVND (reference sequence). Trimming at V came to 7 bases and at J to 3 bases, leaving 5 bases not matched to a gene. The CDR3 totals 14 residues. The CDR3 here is CASTLTGGTDTQYF. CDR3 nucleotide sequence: TGTGCCAGTACCCTGACAGGGGGGACAGATACGCAGTATTTT.

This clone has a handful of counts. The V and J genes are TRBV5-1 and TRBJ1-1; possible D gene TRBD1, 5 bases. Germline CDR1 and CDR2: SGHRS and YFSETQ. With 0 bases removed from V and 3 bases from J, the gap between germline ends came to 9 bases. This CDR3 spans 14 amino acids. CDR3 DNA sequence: TGCGCCAGCAGCTTGGTTCCGGGGGACACTGAAGCTTTCTTT. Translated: CASSLVPGDTEAFF.

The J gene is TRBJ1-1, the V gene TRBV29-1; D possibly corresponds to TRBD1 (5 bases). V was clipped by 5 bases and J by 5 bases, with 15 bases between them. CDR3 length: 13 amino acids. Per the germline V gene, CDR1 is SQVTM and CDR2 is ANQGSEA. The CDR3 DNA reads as TGCAGCGTTAGGGCCGGGGGTTGGACTGAAGCTTTCTTT. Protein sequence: CSVRAGGWTEAFF.

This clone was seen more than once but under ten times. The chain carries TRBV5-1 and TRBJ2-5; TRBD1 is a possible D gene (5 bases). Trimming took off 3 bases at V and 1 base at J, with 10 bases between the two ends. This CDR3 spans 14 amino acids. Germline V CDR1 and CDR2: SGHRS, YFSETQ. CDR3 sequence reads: CASSSRQIQETQYF. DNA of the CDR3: TGCGCCAGCAGCTCTCGACAGATCCAAGAGACCCAGTACTTC. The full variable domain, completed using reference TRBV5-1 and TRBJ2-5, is KAGVTQTPRYLIKTRGQQVTLSCSPISGHRSVSWYQQTPGQGLQFLFEYFSETQRNKGNFPGRFSGRQFSNSRSEMNVSTLELGDSALYLCASSSRQIQETQYFGPGTRLLVL.

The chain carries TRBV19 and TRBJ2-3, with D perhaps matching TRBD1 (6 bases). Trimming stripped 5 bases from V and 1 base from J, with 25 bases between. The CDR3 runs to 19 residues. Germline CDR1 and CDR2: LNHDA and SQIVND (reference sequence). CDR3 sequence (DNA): TGTGCCAGTAGTCCCCACCCTACCCTTAGACAGGCGGGCACAGATACGCAGTATTTT. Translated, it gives CASSPHPTLRQAGTDTQYF.

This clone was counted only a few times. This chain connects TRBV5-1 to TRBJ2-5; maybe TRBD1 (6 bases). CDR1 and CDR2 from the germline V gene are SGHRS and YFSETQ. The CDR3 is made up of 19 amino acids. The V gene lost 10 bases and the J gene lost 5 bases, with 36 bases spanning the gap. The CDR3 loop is CAGYVSRGSPKGERETQYF. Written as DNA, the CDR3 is TGCGCCGGATATGTATCCCGTGGTAGCCCCAAGGGGGAGAGGGAGACCCAGTACTTC.

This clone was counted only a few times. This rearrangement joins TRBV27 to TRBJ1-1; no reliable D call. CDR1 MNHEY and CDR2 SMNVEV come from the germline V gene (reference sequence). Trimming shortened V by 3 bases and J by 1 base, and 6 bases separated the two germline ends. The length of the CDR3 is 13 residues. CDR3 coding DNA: TGTGCCAGCAGTTTCCCAGGGAACACTGAAGCTTTCTTT. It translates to CASSFPGNTEAFF.

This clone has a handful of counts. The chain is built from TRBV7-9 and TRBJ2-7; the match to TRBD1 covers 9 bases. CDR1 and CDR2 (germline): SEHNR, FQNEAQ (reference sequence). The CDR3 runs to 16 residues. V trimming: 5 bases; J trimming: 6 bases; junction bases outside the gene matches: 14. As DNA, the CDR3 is TGTGCCAGCAGCCCAGTGGGGACAGGGATCCTTGGCGAGCAGTACTTC. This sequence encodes CASSPVGTGILGEQYF.

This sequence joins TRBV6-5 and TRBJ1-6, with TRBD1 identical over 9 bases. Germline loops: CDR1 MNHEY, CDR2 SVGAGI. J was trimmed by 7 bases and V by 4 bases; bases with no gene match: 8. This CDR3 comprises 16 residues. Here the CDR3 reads CASSSRTGTGNSPLHF. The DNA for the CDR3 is TGTGCCAGCAGTTCCCGTACCGGGACAGGGAATTCACCCCTCCACTTT.

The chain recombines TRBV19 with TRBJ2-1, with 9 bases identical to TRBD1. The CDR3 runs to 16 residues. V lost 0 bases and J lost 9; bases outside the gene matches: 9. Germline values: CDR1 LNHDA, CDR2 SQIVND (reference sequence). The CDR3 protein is CASSIDGTGLYGEQFF. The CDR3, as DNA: TGTGCCAGTAGTATAGATGGGACAGGGTTGTATGGTGAGCAGTTCTTC.